This T cell receptor beta chain appears in the sequencing data of a study of T cell responses to AZD1222 COVID-19 vaccine (dated by TCRdb to the early 2020s). Study-wide context: AZD1222 recipients with second doses at about 4 weeks or about 12 weeks were pooled, because spike-specific TCR depth and breadth did not differ between schedules. A total of around 240 trial participants underwent TCR sequencing, of whom about 210 had received two doses of AZD1222 and 26 had received two doses of the MenACWY control vaccine. Trial participants were enrolled by age into 18-55, 56-69 and 70-plus year subgroups, with about 150, 28 and 57 TCR-sequenced participants respectively. What the research found in general, with its limitations: In the small 56-69-year group, the increase in depth fell short of significance, most likely because of low power. The vaccine-associated CD4 TCRs covered the entire spike protein, and the dominant responses fell in regions 160-218 and 743-854. A significant rise in spike-specific TCR breadth and depth was observed after two AZD1222 doses relative to day 0 and relative to MenACWY recipients. Most participants were white British and females outnumbered males, and the authors suggested that clonal diversity may have been underestimated. Conclusions about previously exposed vaccinees are limited, since just a handful of AZD1222 recipients were seropositive for SARS-CoV-2 at baseline. Reportedly, close to half of the unique spike-specific TCRs recognized epitopes lying outside the regions that are mutated in the B.1.351 and B.1.1.7 variants. Because no day 14 peak-response samples were available, the repertoires could be characterized only after the peak T cell response.

The junction shows trimming of 7 bases on V and 7 bases on J, and the gene matches do not reach 12 bases of it. The CDR3, from cysteine to phenylalanine, totals 15 residues. Just the 45-base CDR3 DNA is kept, in frame starting at base 1. CDR1 and CDR2 were assigned from the germline V gene as SGHTA and FQGNSA. The sample's time point label is to be understood as: baseline before first vaccination. Vaccinee samples were obtained from the UK trials COV001 and COV002, which included a single-blind randomized controlled phase 2/3 trial of AZD1222 (ChAdOx1 nCoV-19) in healthy adults. For TCRbeta chain sequencing, PBMC samples were collected from trial participants at day 0 and at day 28 after the second dose. The CDR3 regions of human TCRbeta chains were subjected to immunosequencing. The original methods were these. Repertoire TCRs were checked for matches against a reference library of SARS-CoV-2-specific TCRs that had been generated using the MIRA antigen-specificity platform. Breadth was defined as the fraction of unique TCRs that were SARS-CoV-2-associated, and depth was defined as the fraction of total T cells that were SARS-CoV-2-associated. Each spike-specific TCR was assigned to its reactive spike region and to a CD4 or CD8 class using the MIRA data. Log10-transformed breadth and depth values were compared by one-way ANOVA with Sidak's multiple comparisons tests. The immuneACCESS repertoire file appears here via TCRdb, limited to in-frame rearrangements. These files lack a portion of the clones; in checked studies, under half of the deficit traces to unresolved V genes, and the cause of the others is not known. That table is the source of V, J and clone size, and D and trimming were worked out from the DNA. The sample table shows 110,000 or so clones, and roughly 87% are seen once. The top ten clonotypes cover approximately 5.2% of the sample.

With respect to this clone: Its target antigen remains unknown. There are no base qualities to consult, and no much larger clone falls within one base.

This receptor was taken from an adult in good health. The source was peripheral blood, collected on day 0 of AZD1222 vaccination. The chain is assembled from TRBV7-2 and TRBJ2-1, with 8 bases in between that match TRBD1. The CDR3 protein: CASTLGRGLFNEQFF. In nucleotides, the sequence is TGTGCCAGCACCCTTGGCAGGGGGCTGTTTAATGAGCAGTTCTTC.